This TCR beta chain was retrieved from a study of early T cells in non-severe SARS-CoV-2 infection. Study results and caveats: The matching step, a VDJdb search, favored anti-spike CD8 responses and missed private and CD4 specificities.

This clonotype has more than one count but fewer than ten. The antigen is unknown. MiXCR, applied by TCRdb to the 5' RACE reads, yields one record per CDR3 protein. The data contain fewer than 80,000 distinct CDR3 sequences, less than 15% of them seen just once; the ten biggest clones take up 4.5% to 6.5%. The material sequenced was whole blood. The clonotype comes from an adult who was a healthcare worker with PCR-confirmed SARS-CoV-2 infection or an uninfected control (not recorded which).

CDR3 in amino acids: CASSQEWGGKQETQYF. The CDR3 DNA reads as TGCGCCAGCAGCCAAGAGTGGGGGGGGAAACAAGAGACCCAGTACTTC. The chain carries TRBV4-1 and TRBJ2-5; TRBD2 matches 7 bases. Germline values: CDR1 MGHRA, CDR2 YSYEKL. The CDR3 has 16 amino acids. V was pared by 0 bases and J by 2 bases, with 6 bases of the junction left unmatched.